This entry concerns a single TCR beta chain. This receptor's antigen is unknown. One base away there is no much larger clone; base qualities are not given. This sample is part of a study of blood T cell repertoires in COVID-19 (dated by TCRdb to the early 2020s). Concerning the study at large: Samples from collaborators originated in the United States, Italy and Spain and spanned both the acute and convalescent phases of COVID-19. The repertoires were released in a freely available public database meant as a resource for research on the immune response to SARS-CoV-2. The sample metadata nearly always contained a de-identified subject ID, COVID-19 status, age in years and sex. The prospective study material was composed of cDNA or gDNA derived from T cells, B-cell-depleted T cells, or PBMCs. The dataset comprised deeply sampled blood TCRbeta repertoires from subjects exposed to, actively infected with, or recovered from COVID-19. The samples were drawn from the first 160 participants of the ongoing ImmuneRACE study and from over a thousand subjects provided by 6 global collaborators. Where available, HLA class I and class II types were obtained from metadata supplied by the sample provider rather than from assay-based typing. General study outcomes and caveats: Clinical and demographic metadata were provided uncurated, with the amount varying by source and participant.

Each collaborating institution followed its own protocols to collect whole blood in K2EDTA tubes. Collaborator samples were shipped for TCRbeta analysis as frozen whole blood, isolated PBMCs, or DNA extracted from either sample type. Spanning cysteine to phenylalanine, the CDR3 consists of 17 amino acids. CDR3 DNA only is kept here, 51 bases in frame from base 1. The junction shows trimming of 3 bases on V and 0 bases on J, plus 18 bases between the germline ends. According to the germline V gene, CDR1 reads MGHRA and CDR2 reads YSYEKL. TCRbeta CDR3 regions were amplified from genomic DNA using the immunoSEQ Assay, a bias-controlled multiplex PCR. The study's processing was this. The number of nucleated cells in each sample was estimated from the amplification of reference gene primers within the assay. To quantify the absolute abundance of each unique TCRbeta CDR3 rearrangement, sequence reads were collapsed and filtered. For each sample, productive Simpson clonality was calculated as the square root of Simpson's diversity index across productive rearrangements. TCRdb holds this immuneACCESS table with in-frame rearrangements only. Some clones are missing; in checked studies, unresolved V genes explain under half, and the rest has no known cause. For V, J and clone size, that table is used; D and trimming come from the DNA. This sample holds roughly 52,000 clones; approximately 87% were observed only once. 4% of the sample lies in the top ten.

The TCR originated in a man in his fifties or sixties with acute or convalescent COVID-19. The sequence links TRBV4-1 to TRBJ2-7; the D segment could be TRBD2, given 5 matching bases. Sequenced: peripheral blood. CDR3 loop: CASSQSHAGGPSYEQYF. The DNA sequence reads TGCGCCAGCAGCCAGTCGCACGCGGGTGGACCCTCCTACGAGCAGTACTTC.